The 22 T cell receptor beta chains below come from one sample, sequenced in a study of T cells after yellow fever vaccination (dated by TCRdb to the late 2010s). Library preparation employed 5' RACE. The reads were generated on an Illumina HiSeq 2500. In-frame beta chains were kept once TCRdb had trimmed the public reads at Q25 with fastp and called clones with MiXCR. CDR3 protein duplicates are merged, each entry listing the most common genes and DNA. The sample yields 150,000 to 200,000 distinct CDR3 sequences; roughly 6.2% were counted once. The top ten constitute less than 3% of the sample. What this sample's treatment or condition label stands for: live attenuated yellow fever vaccine strain. The sequencing used CD4+ T cells sorted from PBMCs, collected on the day of the first yellow fever vaccination. These receptors were collected from a young man who received the YFV17D yellow fever vaccine.

This clonotype was counted ten times or more. The rearrangement uses TRBV6-1 and TRBJ2-3; D may be TRBD1 (5 bases). The CDR3 totals 14 residues. Trimming took 4 bases from V and 4 from J, leaving 12 bases between them. Per germline, CDR1 MNHNS and CDR2 SASEGT. In DNA form, the CDR3 reads TGTGCCAGCAGTGCCTCAGGGTTGGCAGATACGCAGTATTTT. Translation gives CASSASGLADTQYF.

Ten or more counts support this clonotype. The gene calls are TRBV27 and TRBJ2-1; 9 bases are a match to TRBD2. This CDR3 has 14 residues. Germline loops: CDR1 MNHEY, CDR2 SMNVEV (reference sequence). The junction had 7 bases not matched to a gene; V was cut back by 6 bases and J by 7 bases. The CDR3 DNA reads as TGTGCCAGCAGAAAGCGGGGGGCCGGGAATGAGCAGTTCTTC. It is translated as CASRKRGAGNEQFF.

The chain employs TRBV6-5 and TRBJ2-1; TRBD2 matches 9 bases. This CDR3 region has 15 residues. In germline, CDR1 is MNHEY, CDR2 SVGAGI. With 2 bases clipped from V and 9 bases from J, the junction kept 8 bases outside the gene matches. The CDR3 nucleotides are TGTGCCAGCAGTTACAGGGGCGGGGGGGGAGGTGAGCAGTTCTTC. It specifies CASSYRGGGGGEQFF.

This sequence joins TRBV12-3 or TRBV12-4 and TRBJ2-2; D tentatively reads TRBD1 or TRBD2 (6 bases each). Trimming left V 5 bases short and J 2 bases short, with 12 bases between. The CDR3 loop spans 15 amino acids. The CDR3: CASSPQGLNTGELFF. CDR3 coding DNA: TGTGCCAGCAGTCCACAGGGACTTAACACCGGGGAGCTGTTTTTT.

This clonotype was detected many times. This sequence joins TRBV5-1 and TRBJ2-3, with 9 nucleotides matching TRBD1. The V and J ends lost 0 bases and 5 bases, in that order; junction bases with no gene match: 10. This CDR3 is 17 amino acids long. CDR1 is SGHRS, CDR2 YFSETQ, per germline. The CDR3 region is CASSLEVMGQGEDTQYF. The CDR3 bases are TGCGCCAGCAGCTTGGAGGTGATGGGACAGGGTGAAGATACGCAGTATTTT.

Points on this clonotype: This may be a read error, as it is one base from a much larger clone. The gene calls are TRBV3-1 and TRBJ2-2; tentative D call: TRBD1 (5 bases). Germline V gene lookup returns CDR1 LGHDT and CDR2 YNNKEL (reference sequence). Trimming removed 4 bases from V and 10 bases from J, with 19 bases in between. The CDR3 has 15 residues. The CDR3 coding sequence is TGTGCCAGCAGCCGTGGGGCGACCGCGTCGGAGGAGCTGTTTTTT. It yields the protein CASSRGATASEELFF.

This CDR3 is CASSLAPKNTGELFF. For the CDR3, the DNA is TGTGCCAGCAGCTTGGCACCGAAAAACACCGGGGAGCTGTTTTTT. The V and J genes are TRBV5-4 and TRBJ2-2, with no clear D. Trimming stripped 0 bases from V and 2 bases from J, with 8 bases between. CDR1 and CDR2 (germline): SGHNT, YYREEE (reference sequence). This CDR3 is 15 amino acids long.

This clonotype was picked up a small number of times. V and J are TRBV10-3 and TRBJ2-3; 8 nucleotides match TRBD1. Germline V gene lookup returns CDR1 ENHRY and CDR2 SYGVKD. V was clipped by 7 bases and J by 5 bases; unmatched bases: 5. The CDR3 covers 13 residues. This chain's CDR3 is CAITSRGRDTQYF. The CDR3 DNA reads as TGTGCCATCACTTCCAGGGGGCGAGATACGCAGTATTTT.

This chain links TRBV7-2 with TRBJ1-1, with D possibly TRBD1 on 6 matching bases. Trimming cost V 2 bases and J 7 bases, with 23 bases left between them. The length of the CDR3 is 17 residues. Germline CDR1 reads SGHTA; CDR2 reads FQGNSA. CDR3 sequence reads: CASSLTFGQGRPDEAFF. The CDR3 DNA follows: TGTGCCAGCAGCTTAACGTTCGGGCAGGGGAGGCCCGATGAAGCTTTCTTT.

Ten or more counts support this clonotype. V usage is TRBV6-6 and J usage is TRBJ2-5; D not certain. Germline-derived CDR1 and CDR2 are MNHNY and SVGAGI (reference sequence). The ends were cut back, 2 bases at V and 5 bases at J, with 3 bases in the middle. The CDR3 contains 11 residues. CDR3 protein: CASSYVETQYF. CDR3 nucleotides: TGTGCCAGCAGTTACGTCGAGACCCAGTACTTC.

V and J are TRBV6-5 and TRBJ2-4; the D is unclear. The CDR3 loop spans 16 amino acids. The V end lost 4 bases, the J end lost 0 bases, and 13 bases lay between the germline ends. Germline V lookup: CDR1 MNHEY, CDR2 SVGAGI. The CDR3 DNA follows: TGTGCCAGCAGTTTTGAACCTACCCTAGCCAAAAACATTCAGTACTTC. Amino acids: CASSFEPTLAKNIQYF.

The V call is TRBV3-1, the J call TRBJ2-4; D possibly corresponds to TRBD1 (5 bases). The CDR3 is made up of 13 amino acids. Trimming pared 0 bases from V and 7 bases from J, leaving 7 bases between. Germline CDR1 is LGHDT and CDR2 is YNNKEL (reference sequence). The CDR3 bases are TGTGCCAGCAGCCAAGATTCAGGGAACATTCAGTACTTC. It encodes CASSQDSGNIQYF.

This clonotype was found many times. The V and J genes are TRBV5-4 and TRBJ2-2; 8 nucleotides line up with TRBD1. The germline gives CDR1 SGHNT, CDR2 YYREEE (reference sequence). Germline trimming cut 4 bases from V and 1 base from J; bases unmatched to any gene: 3. This CDR3 comprises 15 residues. CDR3 protein: CASSQGTGNTGELFF. CDR3 nucleotide sequence: TGTGCCAGCAGCCAAGGGACAGGGAACACCGGGGAGCTGTTTTTT.

The chain uses TRBV7-6 and TRBJ2-2; 7 bases are shared with TRBD1. Germline V gene lookup returns CDR1 SGHVS and CDR2 FNYEAQ. Trimming removed 5 bases from V and 4 bases from J; junction bases left unmatched: 7. The CDR3 spans 15 residues. The DNA for the CDR3 is TGTGCCAGCAGCAACCGGGACAGCCCCACCGGGGAGCTGTTTTTT. This gives the protein CASSNRDSPTGELFF. The full variable domain, rest sourced from reference TRBV7-6 and TRBJ2-2, is GAGVSQSPRYKVTKRGQDVALRCDPISGHVSLYWYRQALGQGPEFLTYFNYEAQQDKSGLPNDRFSAERPEGSISTLTIQRTEQRDSAMYRCASSNRDSPTGELFFGEGSRLTVL.

This chain connects TRBV10-3 to TRBJ2-2, with 7 positions matching TRBD1. The V and J ends lost 4 bases and 6 bases, in that order; junction bases with no gene match: 8. The CDR3 has 15 amino acids. The germline V gene has CDR1 ENHRY and CDR2 SYGVKD. The CDR3 sequence is CAISGPQGSAGELFF. The DNA of the CDR3 is TGTGCCATCAGTGGGCCACAGGGGTCCGCCGGGGAGCTGTTTTTT.

Ten or more counts support this clonotype. V gene TRBV7-2 combines with J gene TRBJ1-4; D remains unclear. V was shortened by 5 bases and J by 4 bases, with 20 bases between the two germline ends. CDR1 and CDR2 (germline): SGHTA, FQGNSA. This CDR3 is built from 17 residues. CDR3 DNA sequence: TGTGCCAGCAGCCCGCGACGAGGACTATACTATAATGAAAAACTGTTTTTT. It translates to CASSPRRGLYYNEKLFF.

There are a few counts of this clonotype. This chain connects TRBV7-9 to TRBJ2-4; perhaps D is TRBD1 or TRBD2 (5 bases each). There are 13 residues in the CDR3. From germline, CDR1 is SEHNR and CDR2 FQNEAQ (reference sequence). V was cut by 6 bases and J by 7 bases, with 13 bases left in between. The CDR3 DNA follows: TGTGCCAGCAGTAAGACAGAGGGGAACATTCAGTACTTC. As protein: CASSKTEGNIQYF.

This clonotype appeared many times. J is TRBJ2-3 and V is TRBV29-1; 7 bases fit TRBD1. The CDR3 loop spans 13 amino acids. Germline V gives CDR1 SQVTM, CDR2 ANQGSEA. V was clipped by 5 bases and J by 1 base; unmatched bases: 3. CDR3 in amino acids: CSVSGQGTDTQYF. In DNA, the CDR3 is TGCAGCGTTTCAGGACAGGGCACAGATACGCAGTATTTT.

This clonotype was observed a handful of times. The chain combines TRBV5-1 with TRBJ1-5; TRBD1 agrees at 8 bases. The CDR3 is 16 amino acids. V trimming: 7 bases; J trimming: 4 bases; junction bases outside the gene matches: 13. Germline V CDR1 and CDR2: SGHRS, YFSETQ. This CDR3 is CASALGGTGGNQPQHF. The CDR3 DNA follows: TGCGCCAGCGCCTTGGGCGGGACAGGAGGAAATCAGCCCCAGCATTTT.

The genes are TRBV18 and TRBJ2-7; 11 positions agree with TRBD1. The CDR3 contains 15 residues. The V gene's germline CDR1 is KGHSH and CDR2 LQKENI. V lost 3 bases to trimming and J lost 2 bases; unmatched junction nucleotides: 3. CDR3 bases: TGTGCCAGCTCACCGGGACAGGGGGAAACCTACGAGCAGTACTTC. Translation gives CASSPGQGETYEQYF.

A few counts support this clonotype. The chain combines TRBV4-1 with TRBJ1-4; no reliable D call. V was shortened by 3 bases and J by 7 bases, with 21 bases between the two germline ends. CDR3 length equals 17 residues. The germline gives CDR1 MGHRA, CDR2 YSYEKL. In DNA form, the CDR3 reads TGCGCCAGCAGCCACATCCTGGGCGCGATCTGGGGTGAAAAACTGTTTTTT. The encoded protein is CASSHILGAIWGEKLFF.

This clonotype appeared many times. The chain combines TRBV6-2 or TRBV6-3 with TRBJ2-1; TRBD1 matches 9 bases. Germline V gene data show CDR1 as MNHEY and CDR2 as SVGEGT. CDR3 length: 17 residues. V dropped 3 bases and J dropped 6; count of bases not matched to a gene: 12. The CDR3 here is CASSYPFAGTGSNEQFF. The CDR3 DNA sequence: TGTGCCAGCAGTTATCCATTCGCCGGGACAGGGAGCAATGAGCAGTTCTTC.